This T cell receptor (beta chain) was sequenced for a study of Ad26.COV2.S vaccination and SARS-CoV-2 variants. As for the study in general: The trial was COV1001 and the donor's arm was Ad26.COV2.S.

Treatment denoted: roughly 19 received Ad26.COV2.S at low or high dose, single or two shots; five or six received placebo; per-sample allocation not given. All samples were drawn on day 63, counting from the first vaccine or placebo injection. Germline CDR1 reads LGHNA; CDR2 reads YSLEER. Trimming took 4 bases from V and 15 from J, leaving 13 bases between them. This CDR3 contains 11 residues. Clones were read by immunoSEQ multiplex PCR, and TCRdb kept only the in-frame ones, dropping some. The data contain fewer than 900,000 clones, 70% to 90% of them singletons. The gene calls are TRBV4-3 and TRBJ2-4, with D unresolved. The sequence was collected from a person aged 18-60 years who received the Ad26.COV2.S COVID-19 vaccine or a placebo. The source was peripheral blood, collected in a trial of Ad26.COV2.S vaccine versus placebo. The CDR3 here is CASSLWPRPYF. The CDR3 bases are TGCGCCAGCAGCCTTTGGCCTCGTCCGTACTTC.